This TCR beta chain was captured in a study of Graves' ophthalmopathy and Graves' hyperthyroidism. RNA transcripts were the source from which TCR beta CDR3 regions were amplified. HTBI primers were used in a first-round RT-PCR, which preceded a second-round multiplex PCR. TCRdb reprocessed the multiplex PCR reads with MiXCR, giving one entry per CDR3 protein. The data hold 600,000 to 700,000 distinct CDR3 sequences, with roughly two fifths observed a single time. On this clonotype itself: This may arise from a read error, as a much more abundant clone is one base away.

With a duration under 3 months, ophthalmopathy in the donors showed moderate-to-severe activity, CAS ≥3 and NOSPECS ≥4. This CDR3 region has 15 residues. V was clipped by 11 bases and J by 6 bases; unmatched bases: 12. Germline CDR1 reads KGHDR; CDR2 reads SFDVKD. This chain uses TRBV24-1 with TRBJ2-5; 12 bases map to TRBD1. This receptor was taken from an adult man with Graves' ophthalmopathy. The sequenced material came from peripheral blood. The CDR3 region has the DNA TGTGCCAGCAGCCGGGACAGGGGGCGCAGGAAGACCCAGTACTTC. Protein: CASSRDRGRRKTQYF.